The sequence of this T cell receptor (beta chain) was determined in a study of spatial heterogeneity in lung cancer. Overall study: In the raw reads, each unique TCR and UMI combination was present more than ten times on average. General study points: Resection blood, more than follow-up blood, showed ubiquitous expanded tumor TCRs.

The time point: blood at routine non-recurrence follow-up after resection. The sequenced material consisted of unsorted whole RNA from tumor, nontumor lung or frozen PBMC. MiXCR, run by TCRdb on the 5' RACE reads, gives a single entry per CDR3 protein. The data contain approximately 100,000 distinct CDR3 sequences, 15% to 20% of them singletons. This clonotype was seen only a few times. Its specificity is not known. V shed 3 bases and J shed 0 bases, with 15 bases lying between them. This CDR3 has 16 residues. The germline V gene has CDR1 DFQATT and CDR2 SNEGSKA (reference sequence). The gene calls are TRBV20-1 and TRBJ2-1; TRBD2 might be the D (6 bases). The sequencing here drew on PBMCs, taken at follow-up. The receptor comes from a male donor with early-stage non-small cell lung cancer. In nucleotides, the CDR3 is TGCAGTGCTAGTTCCGGGAGCTTGAGCTCCTACAATGAGCAGTTCTTC. Protein sequence: CSASSGSLSSYNEQFF.